Each of the 28 T cell receptor beta chains below was sequenced from the same sample in a study of regulatory T cells in long-lasting Graves disease. Time point in this sample: newly diagnosed GD, antithyroid drugs for less than 3 months. From PBMCs, RNA was extracted and then used to make the TCR library. To make TCR beta libraries, researchers used iRepertoire HTBI primers and Arm-PCR of CDR3 regions. Each CDR3 protein gets one entry after TCRdb re-called the multiplex PCR reads with MiXCR. The sample lists about 500,000 distinct CDR3 sequences, 15% to 20% seen once, with 12% in the top ten. The same sample was also used in a study of T cells in Graves' hyperthyroidism and ophthalmopathy.

The sequencing here drew on peripheral blood mononuclear cells (PBMCs), taken at new diagnosis, from a patient treated with antithyroid drugs. The source of these receptors is a man aged 35-49 years with Graves disease.

The CDR3 region has the DNA TGTGCCAGTAGTGTCCCTGGGGAGAACTATGGCTACACCTTC. The encoded protein is CASSVPGENYGYTF. This chain uses TRBV19 with TRBJ1-2, with D uncertain. Trimming pared 5 bases from V and 2 bases from J, leaving 12 bases between. Germline CDR1 and CDR2: LNHDA and SQIVND (reference sequence). This CDR3 region has 14 residues. The full variable domain, in which reference TRBV19 and TRBJ1-2 provide the parts outside the CDR3, is DGGITQSPKYLFRKEGQNVTLSCEQNLNHDAMYWYRQDPGQGLRLIYYSQIVNDFQKGDIAEGYSVSREKKESFPLTVTSAQKNPTAFYLCASSVPGENYGYTFGSGTRLTVV.

The chain combines TRBV20-1 with TRBJ1-5; the D gene is possibly TRBD1 (5 bases). The germline gives CDR1 DFQATT, CDR2 SNEGSKA (reference sequence). The length of the CDR3 is 14 residues. Trimming pared 5 bases from V and 3 bases from J, leaving 14 bases between. Here the CDR3 reads CSASRDVDNQPQHF. The CDR3 DNA sequence: TGCAGTGCTTCTAGGGACGTCGACAATCAGCCCCAGCATTTT.

This clonotype was counted many times. The V and J genes are TRBV5-1 and TRBJ2-1, with D perhaps matching TRBD2 (6 bases). This CDR3 has 14 residues. Trimming pared 0 bases from V and 5 bases from J, leaving 9 bases between. The germline V gene encodes CDR1 SGHRS and CDR2 YFSETQ. CDR3: CASSLAGTHNEQFF. The CDR3 DNA sequence: TGCGCCAGCAGCTTGGCAGGGACTCACAATGAGCAGTTCTTC.

This clonotype has ten or more counts. This sequence joins TRBV7-3 and TRBJ2-7; perhaps TRBD1 as D (6 bases). Germline CDR1 and CDR2: SGHTA and FQGTGA. This CDR3 region has 15 residues. V lost 2 bases and J 4 bases, leaving 15 bases between the germline ends. CDR3 bases: TGTGCCAGCAGCTTAGGAACAGGGCCGTGGTACGAGCAGTACTTC. Translating it yields CASSLGTGPWYEQYF.

With respect to this clonotype: A much more abundant neighbour one base away suggests this may be a read error. The chain combines TRBV20-1 with TRBJ2-3; the match to TRBD1 covers 8 bases. Germline V gene sequence: CDR1 DFQATT, CDR2 SNEGSKA (reference sequence). The CDR3 spans 15 residues. Germline trimming cut 4 bases from V and 5 bases from J; bases unmatched to any gene: 11. CDR3 in DNA: TGCAGTGCTATCCGGGTCAGGGGGCTAGAAGATACGCAGTATTTT. Translated: CSAIRVRGLEDTQYF.

In its sample, this clonotype was seen many times. The gene calls are TRBV12-3 or TRBV12-4 and TRBJ2-7, with 8 bases lining up with TRBD1. CDR3 length: 15 amino acids. V shed 7 bases, J shed 2 bases, and the junction held 10 bases outside the gene matches. As DNA, the CDR3 is TGTGCCAGCACCCCCGAGACAGGGGCGACCTACGAGCAGTACTTC. Translation: CASTPETGATYEQYF.

There are many counts of this clonotype. The J gene is TRBJ2-6, the V gene TRBV12-3 or TRBV12-4; D may be TRBD2 (7 bases). The CDR3 has 17 amino acids. Trimming removed 0 bases from V and 3 bases from J, with 12 bases in between. The DNA for the CDR3 is TGTGCCAGCAGTTTAGCGGGGGGGCTAGATGGGGCCAACGTCCTGACTTTC. Its protein is CASSLAGGLDGANVLTF.

This clonotype was picked up many times. This chain uses TRBV5-1 with TRBJ1-4, with a tentative D call TRBD1 (5 bases). Trimming removed 4 bases at V and 7 bases at J, with 14 bases between. Germline lookup yields CDR1 SGHRS and CDR2 YFSETQ. The CDR3 is 14 amino acids. DNA of the CDR3: TGCGCCAGCAGCCCGGGACCGGTGGGTGAAAAACTGTTTTTT. Translation: CASSPGPVGEKLFF.

V is TRBV20-1 and J is TRBJ1-5; 7 bases fit TRBD1. CDR3 length: 15 amino acids. With 5 bases clipped from V and 4 bases from J, the junction kept 11 bases outside the gene matches. The germline V gene has CDR1 DFQATT and CDR2 SNEGSKA (reference sequence). The CDR3 DNA is TGCAGTGCTTACGGCCGACAGGGCAATAATCAGCCCCAGCATTTT. Amino acids: CSAYGRQGNNQPQHF.

V gene TRBV5-1 combines with J gene TRBJ2-7; D is perhaps TRBD1 (5 bases). V was trimmed by 1 base and J by 6 bases, leaving 14 bases between them. This CDR3 spans 14 amino acids. In germline, CDR1 is SGHRS, CDR2 YFSETQ. This CDR3 reads CASSLYQGLGEQYF. The CDR3 DNA sequence: TGCGCCAGCAGCTTGTACCAGGGCCTCGGCGAGCAGTACTTC.

This clonotype was seen a handful of times. Mismatch with germline at one junction end may stem from a read error. This sequence joins TRBV15 and TRBJ2-1; a possible D gene is TRBD1 (6 bases). Germline loops: CDR1 LNHNV, CDR2 YYDKDF (reference sequence). This CDR3 is 15 amino acids long. CDR3 nucleotides: TGTGCCACCAGCAGAGATCAAACAGGGACGGAGACCCTGTACTTC. Translated: CATSRDQTGTETLYF. The full variable domain, with the rest looked up from reference TRBV15 and TRBJ2-1, is DAMVIQNPRYQVTQFGKPVTLSCSQTLNHNVMYWYQQKSSQAPKLLFHYYDKDFNNEADTPDNFQSRRPNTSFCFLDIRSPGLGDTAMYLCATSRDQTGTETLYFGPGTRLTVL.

This clonotype was detected ten times or more. The chain combines TRBV18 with TRBJ2-5, with TRBD2 as a possible D gene (5 bases). The V gene lost 11 bases and the J gene lost 5 bases, with 18 bases spanning the gap. The CDR3 length is 13 residues. Germline lookup yields CDR1 KGHSH and CDR2 LQKENI. The CDR3 nucleotides are TGTGCCGGTGTCGTTCGTCCGGGGGAGACCCAGTACTTC. It translates to CAGVVRPGETQYF.

The rearrangement links TRBV4-1 to TRBJ1-1; D ambiguous. In germline, CDR1 is MGHRA, CDR2 YSYEKL. The germline V and J ends were trimmed by 0 bases and 0 bases, with 8 bases remaining between them. The CDR3 length is 15 residues. CDR3 amino acids: CASSQDRQLNTEAFF. Written as DNA, the CDR3 is TGCGCCAGCAGCCAAGATAGGCAGCTGAACACTGAAGCTTTCTTT.

This clonotype was observed at least ten times. The V call is TRBV6-1, the J call TRBJ1-5; D is possibly TRBD1 (5 bases). V was pared by 5 bases and J by 11 bases, with 16 bases between. The CDR3 is 13 amino acids. CDR1 and CDR2 from the germline V gene are MNHNS and SASEGT. The CDR3 DNA is TGTGCCAGCAGTCTGGACACGGAGGCGACCCAGCATTTT. This gives the protein CASSLDTEATQHF.

This clonotype came up many times. At one end the junction does not follow the germline gene, possibly because of a read error. The chain combines TRBV18 with TRBJ1-1; D may be TRBD1 (5 bases). This CDR3 spans 14 amino acids. Germline V gives CDR1 KGHSH, CDR2 LQKENI. This chain's CDR3 is CASSPLSGTTEAFF. In DNA, the CDR3 is TGTGCCAGCTCACCACTCTCGGGGACCACTGAAGCTTTCTTC.

This clonotype was observed many times. The chain recombines TRBV6-1 with TRBJ2-7; possible D gene TRBD1, 6 bases. This CDR3 spans 14 amino acids. Germline CDR1 reads MNHNS; CDR2 reads SASEGT. Trimming took 5 bases from V and 3 from J, leaving 14 bases between them. The CDR3 reads CASSKTGNYYEQYF. The CDR3 DNA sequence: TGTGCCAGCAGTAAAACAGGGAATTACTACGAGCAGTACTTC.

This clonotype was detected many times. This rearrangement joins TRBV18 to TRBJ2-7; D is uncertain. The CDR3 is 12 residues long. Germline CDR1 KGHSH, CDR2 LQKENI. V lost 3 bases and J 6 bases, leaving 9 bases between the germline ends. The chain's CDR3 is CASSPMTGEQYF. The CDR3 DNA is TGTGCCAGCTCACCGATGACCGGCGAGCAGTACTTC.

This clonotype has a handful of counts. V gene TRBV4-1 combines with J gene TRBJ1-4; tentative D call: TRBD1 (5 bases). The V gene's germline CDR1 is MGHRA and CDR2 YSYEKL. Trimming cost V 1 base and J 8 bases, with 20 bases left between them. The CDR3 runs 17 residues. Here the CDR3 reads CASSQVGRRGGNEKLFF. DNA of the CDR3: TGCGCCAGCAGCCAAGTTGGCCGAAGGGGTGGGAACGAAAAACTGTTTTTT.

The sample holds many counts of this clonotype. The rearrangement joins TRBV28 to TRBJ1-2; TRBD1 is a possible D gene (6 bases). The CDR3 has 17 residues. The germline gives CDR1 MDHEN, CDR2 SYDVKM. Trimming pared 5 bases from V and 4 bases from J, leaving 23 bases between. CDR3 in amino acids: CASSNLGQGRASYGYTF. Written as DNA, the CDR3 is TGTGCCAGCAGTAATCTAGGGCAGGGGAGGGCCAGCTATGGCTACACCTTC.

This clonotype was picked up many times. This chain uses TRBV10-2 with TRBJ2-3; TRBD2 agrees at 10 bases. Germline trimming cut 2 bases from V and 4 bases from J; bases unmatched to any gene: 6. Germline assignment: CDR1 WSHSY and CDR2 SAAADI. The CDR3 is 16 amino acids. Written as DNA, the CDR3 is TGCGCCAGCAGTGAGAACAGCGGGAGGGTCCCAGATACGCAGTATTTT. Translation gives CASSENSGRVPDTQYF.

This clonotype has more than one count but fewer than ten. The chain combines TRBV27 with TRBJ2-3, with a tentative D call TRBD2 (5 bases). Deletions cut 3 bases from V and 4 bases from J, with 23 bases between. Germline CDR1 MNHEY, CDR2 SMNVEV (reference sequence). The CDR3 is 18 residues long. The CDR3 loop reads CASSLLSPGVVSADTQYF. In DNA form, the CDR3 reads TGTGCCAGCAGTTTGCTTTCGCCCGGGGTCGTTTCAGCAGATACGCAGTATTTT.

This clonotype was observed many times. The chain couples TRBV20-1 to TRBJ2-7, with D tentatively TRBD1 (5 bases). Per the germline V gene, CDR1 is DFQATT and CDR2 is SNEGSKA (reference sequence). The CDR3 length is 12 residues. Trimming took off 6 bases at V and 6 bases at J, with 15 bases between the two ends. The CDR3 DNA sequence: TGCAGTGCGGACACCGAGAGTAGCGAGCAGTACTTC. Translation gives CSADTESSEQYF.

The DNA of the CDR3 is TGTGCCACCAGTGGCACCGGGGAGCTGTTTTTT. This gives the protein CATSGTGELFF. The rearrangement links TRBV15 to TRBJ2-2, with no clear D. The CDR3 covers 11 residues. The V gene's germline CDR1 is LNHNV and CDR2 YYDKDF (reference sequence). Trimming took off 6 bases at V and 4 bases at J, with 3 bases between the two ends.

Ten or more counts support this clonotype. The V and J genes are TRBV20-1 and TRBJ2-5; 8 bases are a match to TRBD2. CDR3 length: 15 residues. From germline, CDR1 is DFQATT and CDR2 SNEGSKA (reference sequence). V was pared by 5 bases and J by 3 bases, with 11 bases of the junction left unmatched. The CDR3 spells CSALRSGSAEETQYF. As DNA, the CDR3 is TGCAGTGCTTTACGAAGCGGGAGCGCCGAAGAGACCCAGTACTTC.

Concerning this clonotype: A much larger clone lies one base from this, so it may be a read error. The J gene is TRBJ1-2, the V gene TRBV29-1; 7 bases fit TRBD1. There are 11 residues in the CDR3. Germline values: CDR1 SQVTM, CDR2 ANQGSEA. J lost 6 bases, V lost 4 bases, and 2 bases had no gene match. CDR3 sequence reads: CSVGQGHGYTF. The CDR3 DNA sequence: TGCAGCGTTGGACAGGGCCATGGCTACACCTTC.

The rearrangement uses TRBV13 and TRBJ2-7, with D uncertain. Germline loops: CDR1 PRHDT, CDR2 FYEKMQ (reference sequence). CDR3 length: 9 residues. CDR3 in amino acids: CVTDHEQYF. The CDR3 DNA reads as TGTGTCACCGACCACGAGCAGTACTTC.

This clonotype was detected ten times or more. The rearrangement joins TRBV6-5 to TRBJ2-7; 7 bases agree with TRBD1. This CDR3 spans 16 amino acids. Unmatched junction bases numbered 12, after V lost 0 bases and J lost 7 bases. CDR1 and CDR2 (germline): MNHEY, SVGAGI. CDR3 protein: CASSYSREGARREQYF. The CDR3 DNA sequence: TGTGCCAGCAGTTACTCGCGTGAGGGGGCCCGAAGGGAGCAGTACTTC.

This clonotype showed up many times. CDR3 bases: TGTGCCAGCAGTCCTCGAGGGGAGAGCCAAGAGACCCAGTACTTC. Its protein is CASSPRGESQETQYF. V gene TRBV28 combines with J gene TRBJ2-5; tentatively, D is TRBD1 or TRBD2 (5 bases each). Per germline, CDR1 MDHEN and CDR2 SYDVKM. Trimming cost V 5 bases and J 1 base, with 14 bases left between them. This CDR3 spans 15 amino acids.